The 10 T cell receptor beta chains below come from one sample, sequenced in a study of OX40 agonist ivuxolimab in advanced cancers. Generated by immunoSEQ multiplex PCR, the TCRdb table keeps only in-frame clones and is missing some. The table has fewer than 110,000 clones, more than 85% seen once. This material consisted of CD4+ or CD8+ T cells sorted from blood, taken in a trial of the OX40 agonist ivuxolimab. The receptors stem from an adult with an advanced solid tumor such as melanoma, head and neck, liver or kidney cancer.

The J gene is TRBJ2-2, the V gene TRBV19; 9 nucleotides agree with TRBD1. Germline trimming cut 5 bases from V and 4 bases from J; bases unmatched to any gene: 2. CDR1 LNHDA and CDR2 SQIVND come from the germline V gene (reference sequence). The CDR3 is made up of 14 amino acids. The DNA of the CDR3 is TGTGCCAGTAGTCGGACAGGGGCCACCGGGGAGCTGTTTTTT. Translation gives CASSRTGATGELFF.

For the CDR3, the DNA is TGTGCCAGTAGTTTAGGGGGGGCAGCGGCTGGAAACACCATATATTTT. Protein sequence: CASSLGGAAAGNTIYF. The chain employs TRBV19 and TRBJ1-3, with D maybe TRBD1 (6 bases). Germline values: CDR1 LNHDA, CDR2 SQIVND (reference sequence). With 5 bases removed from V and 2 bases from J, the gap between germline ends came to 16 bases. The CDR3 length is 16 residues.

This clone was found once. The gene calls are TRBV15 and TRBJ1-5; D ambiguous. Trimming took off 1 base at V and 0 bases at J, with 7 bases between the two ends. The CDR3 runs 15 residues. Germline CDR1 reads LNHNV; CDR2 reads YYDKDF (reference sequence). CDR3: CATSRGGNSNQPQHF. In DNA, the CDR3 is TGTGCCACCAGCAGAGGGGGAAATAGCAATCAGCCCCAGCATTTT. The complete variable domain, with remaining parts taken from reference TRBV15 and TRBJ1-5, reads DAMVIQNPRYQVTQFGKPVTLSCSQTLNHNVMYWYQQKSSQAPKLLFHYYDKDFNNEADTPDNFQSRRPNTSFCFLDIRSPGLGDTAMYLCATSRGGNSNQPQHFGDGTRLSIL.

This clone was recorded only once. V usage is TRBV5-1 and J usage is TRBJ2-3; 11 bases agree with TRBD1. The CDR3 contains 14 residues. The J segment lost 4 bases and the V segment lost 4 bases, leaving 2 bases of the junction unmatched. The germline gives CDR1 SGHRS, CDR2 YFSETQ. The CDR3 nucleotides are TGCGCCAGCAGCGGGGGACAGGGGGCAGATACGCAGTATTTT. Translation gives CASSGGQGADTQYF.

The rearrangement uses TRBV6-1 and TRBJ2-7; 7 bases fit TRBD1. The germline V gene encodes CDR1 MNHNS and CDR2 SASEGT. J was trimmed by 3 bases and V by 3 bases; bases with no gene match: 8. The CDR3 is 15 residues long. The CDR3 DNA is TGTGCCAGCAGTGACTTCGGGACAGCCGTCTACGAGCAGTACTTC. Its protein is CASSDFGTAVYEQYF.

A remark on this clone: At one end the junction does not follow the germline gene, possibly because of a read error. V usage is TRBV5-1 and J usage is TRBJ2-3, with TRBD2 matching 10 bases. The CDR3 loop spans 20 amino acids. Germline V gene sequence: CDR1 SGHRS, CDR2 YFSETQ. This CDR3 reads CASSLTPRSSGSYGTDTQYF. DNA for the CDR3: TGCGCCAGCAGCTTGACCCCAAGGTCTAGCGGGAGTTACGGCACGGATACGCAGTATTTT.

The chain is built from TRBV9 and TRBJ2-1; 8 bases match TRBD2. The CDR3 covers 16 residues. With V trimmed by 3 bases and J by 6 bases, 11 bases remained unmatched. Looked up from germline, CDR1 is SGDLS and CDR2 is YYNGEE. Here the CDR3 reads CASSGPSGRSPNEQFF. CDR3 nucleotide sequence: TGTGCCAGCAGCGGACCAAGCGGGAGATCTCCCAATGAGCAGTTCTTC.

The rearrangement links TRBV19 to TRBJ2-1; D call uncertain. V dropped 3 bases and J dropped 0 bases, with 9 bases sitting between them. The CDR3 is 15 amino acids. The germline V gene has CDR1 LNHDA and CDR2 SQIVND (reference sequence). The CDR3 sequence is CASSISMSSYNEQFF. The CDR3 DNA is TGTGCCAGTAGTATTTCTATGAGCTCCTACAATGAGCAGTTCTTC.

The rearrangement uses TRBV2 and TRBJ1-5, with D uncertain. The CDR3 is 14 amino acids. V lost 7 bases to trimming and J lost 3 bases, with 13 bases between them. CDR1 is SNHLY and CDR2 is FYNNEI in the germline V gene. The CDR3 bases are TGTGCCAGCACTGGGAGTCAGATCAATCAGCCCCAGCATTTT. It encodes CASTGSQINQPQHF.

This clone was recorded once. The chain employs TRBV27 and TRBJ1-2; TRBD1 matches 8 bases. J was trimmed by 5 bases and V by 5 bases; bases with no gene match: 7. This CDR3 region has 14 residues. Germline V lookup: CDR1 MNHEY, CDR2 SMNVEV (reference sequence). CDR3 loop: CASSAGTGFYGYTF. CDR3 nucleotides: TGTGCCAGCAGTGCAGGGACAGGATTTTATGGCTACACCTTC.